Detailed here is one T cell receptor (beta chain). Its cognate antigen is unknown. TCRdb's copy holds only in-frame clones and misses some; the assay was immunoSEQ multiplex PCR. The sample holds about 29,000 clones, 70% to 90% seen once. The J segment lost 7 bases and the V segment lost 5 bases, leaving 7 bases of the junction unmatched. This CDR3 comprises 13 residues. CDR1 SEHNR and CDR2 FQNEAQ come from the germline V gene (reference sequence). The sample belongs to a study of graft-versus-host responses after intestinal transplantation. Turning to the study itself: Induction using anti-thymocyte globulin, followed by tacrolimus and steroids for two to four years, was given to all recipients.

Overall study results and limits: An association linked early post-transplant HvG declines with peak circulating GvH clone levels. Researchers found GvH clones in recipient marrow, and some showed up first in ileum or blood.

The source of this sequence is a human patient who received an intestinal transplant, so some T cells may come from the graft donor. This specimen was PBMCs, taken about 420 days after intestinal transplantation. The rearrangement joins TRBV7-9 to TRBJ1-1; 7 nucleotides line up with TRBD1. In DNA form, the CDR3 reads TGTGCCAGCAGCCCGGGACAGACATTTGAAGCTTTCTTT. Its protein product is CASSPGQTFEAFF.